This T cell receptor beta chain appears in the sequencing data of a study of ipilimumab plus nivolumab after autologous stem cell transplantation. About the research overall: DLBCL patients had primary refractory or relapsed disease.

The sample holds one count of this clone. Its antigen is unknown. CDR3 length equals 13 residues. V was cut by 6 bases and J by 4 bases, with 10 bases left in between. Germline V CDR1 and CDR2: KGHSH, LQKENI. Study outcomes and limitations: The authors say TCR, Treg and microbiome findings warrant further study.

Dosing: nivolumab 3 mg/kg IV, weeks 1, 4, 7, 10, then every two weeks to week 26. TCRdb keeps only in-frame clones here, not all; method: immunoSEQ multiplex PCR. This table holds 20,000 to 25,000 clones, 70% to 85% found once. This sequence originates from a male donor with diffuse large B-cell lymphoma. The sequencing here drew on PBMCs, taken in a trial of ipilimumab plus nivolumab as post-transplant consolidation. This rearrangement joins TRBV18 to TRBJ2-1; tentatively, D is TRBD1 (6 bases). CDR3 nucleotides: TGTGCCAGCTCCCACGGACAGTACAATGAGCAGTTCTTC. As protein: CASSHGQYNEQFF.